Shown below are 26 T cell receptor beta chains from a single sample sequenced in a study of blood T cell repertoires in COVID-19. Measured with immunoSEQ multiplex PCR; TCRdb has only the in-frame clones, and not every one. Of hundreds of thousands of clones listed, 85% to 90% are singletons. The sequencing sample was made of peripheral blood. The source of these receptors is a woman in her twenties or thirties with COVID-19, enrolled during active disease.

V gene TRBV25-1 combines with J gene TRBJ2-7, with 9 bases that match TRBD1. Germline V lookup: CDR1 MGHDK, CDR2 SYGVNS. The ends lost 4 bases at V and 7 bases at J; junction bases unmatched: 8. The CDR3 is 14 residues long. This CDR3 is CASSGTGTGSEQYF. The DNA of the CDR3 is TGTGCCAGCAGTGGCACCGGGACAGGGAGTGAGCAGTACTTC.

The chain employs TRBV11-1 and TRBJ1-1; the D gene is possibly TRBD1 (5 bases). CDR3 length equals 14 residues. Germline V lookup: CDR1 SGHAT, CDR2 FQDESV (reference sequence). Trimming left V 5 bases short and J 1 base short, with 11 bases between. CDR3 protein: CASSPPGENTEAFF. CDR3 coding DNA: TGTGCCAGCAGCCCTCCGGGGGAGAACACTGAAGCTTTCTTT.

The genes are TRBV9 and TRBJ2-7; a weak D match, TRBD2 (6 bases). Germline V gene sequence: CDR1 SGDLS, CDR2 YYNGEE. The CDR3 spans 15 residues. V was cut by 0 bases and J by 2 bases, with 12 bases left in between. The CDR3 region is CASSVGREFTYEQYF. In DNA, the CDR3 is TGTGCCAGCAGCGTAGGACGGGAGTTTACCTACGAGCAGTACTTC. Drawing the rest from reference TRBV9 and TRBJ2-7, the complete variable domain is DSGVTQTPKHLITATGQRVTLRCSPRSGDLSVYWYQQSLDQGLQFLIQYYNGEERAKGNILERFSAQQFPDLHSELNLSSLELGDSALYFCASSVGREFTYEQYFGPGTRLTVT.

This clone was recorded only once. The chain carries TRBV2 and TRBJ1-6; no clear D gene. Trimming removed 4 bases from V and 7 bases from J, with 5 bases in between. Germline CDR1 SNHLY, CDR2 FYNNEI. The CDR3 has 12 residues. The DNA for the CDR3 is TGTGCCAGCAGTGTACTCAATTCACCCCTCCACTTT. Residues: CASSVLNSPLHF.

This clone was counted once. The rearrangement joins TRBV20-1 to TRBJ2-7; TRBD2 aligns across 9 bases. The V and J ends lost 3 bases and 2 bases, in that order; junction bases with no gene match: 11. CDR1 and CDR2 (germline): DFQATT, SNEGSKA (reference sequence). The CDR3 sequence is 16 residues long. The CDR3 region has the DNA TGCAGTGCTAGTGATACGCGACTAGCGGCCCCCTACGAGCAGTACTTC. Translation gives CSASDTRLAAPYEQYF.

The chain employs TRBV11-2 and TRBJ1-3, with D possibly matching TRBD1 (5 bases). The CDR3 has 15 residues. The germline gives CDR1 SGHAT, CDR2 FQNNGV. V dropped 5 bases and J dropped 2 bases, with 13 bases sitting between them. The CDR3 loop reads CASSAVRGPGNTIYF. The CDR3 nucleotides are TGTGCCAGCAGCGCAGTGCGGGGCCCTGGAAACACCATATATTTT.

The gene calls are TRBV7-2 and TRBJ2-7; 12 bases match TRBD2. The CDR3 has 15 amino acids. From germline, CDR1 is SGHTA and CDR2 FQGNSA. The V gene end was trimmed by 2 bases and the J gene end by 5 bases; junction bases not matched to a gene: 4. The chain's CDR3 is CASSLKGLAGHEQYF. The CDR3 nucleotides read TGTGCCAGCAGCTTAAAGGGACTAGCGGGCCACGAGCAGTACTTC.

In this sample, this clone turned up once. This chain links TRBV2 with TRBJ1-4, with D maybe TRBD1 (5 bases). Germline V gene data show CDR1 as SNHLY and CDR2 as FYNNEI. CDR3 length: 14 amino acids. V gave up 8 bases and J gave up 8 bases, with 18 bases separating them. In DNA form, the CDR3 reads TGTGCCAGCGCCCAGGGTTTTACAAGGGAAAAACTGTTTTTT. Protein product: CASAQGFTREKLFF. The full variable domain, with the rest looked up from reference TRBV2 and TRBJ1-4, is EPEVTQTPSHQVTQMGQEVILRCVPISNHLYFYWYRQILGQKVEFLVSFYNNEISEKSEIFDDQFSVERPDGSNFTLKIRSTKLEDSAMYFCASAQGFTREKLFFGSGTQLSVL.

This clone was counted once. This chain links TRBV7-2 with TRBJ1-5; 8 nucleotides line up with TRBD1. V lost 0 bases to trimming and J lost 1 base; unmatched junction nucleotides: 5. Germline assignment: CDR1 SGHTA and CDR2 FQGNSA. The CDR3 sequence is 17 residues long. The CDR3 coding sequence is TGTGCCAGCAGCTTAGCGCGTGGGACAGGCAGCAATCAGCCCCAGCATTTT. Encoded protein: CASSLARGTGSNQPQHF.

The genes are TRBV13 and TRBJ2-5, with TRBD2 matching 11 bases. J lost 5 bases, V lost 4 bases, and 18 bases had no gene match. The CDR3 has 19 amino acids. Germline loops: CDR1 PRHDT, CDR2 FYEKMQ (reference sequence). This CDR3 is CASSWTGWASGRSGETQYF. In DNA form, the CDR3 reads TGTGCCAGCAGCTGGACCGGCTGGGCTAGCGGGAGGTCGGGTGAGACCCAGTACTTC.

This clone was seen only a few times. V usage is TRBV5-1 and J usage is TRBJ1-6; D may be TRBD1 (5 bases). The V end was cut by 4 bases, the J end by 0 bases, with 11 bases between. The germline V gene has CDR1 SGHRS and CDR2 YFSETQ. CDR3 length: 16 residues. The CDR3 spells CASSPGGSSYNSPLHF. The CDR3 nucleotides are TGCGCCAGCAGCCCGGGGGGGAGCTCCTATAATTCACCCCTCCACTTT.

The chain couples TRBV28 to TRBJ1-2; D remains ambiguous. Germline CDR1 MDHEN, CDR2 SYDVKM. There are 14 residues in the CDR3. Trimming stripped 2 bases from V and 4 bases from J, with 11 bases between. The CDR3 DNA reads as TGTGCCAGCAGTTTAGGAGGTCCCAGCTATGGCTACACCTTC. Residues: CASSLGGPSYGYTF.

The chain combines TRBV15 with TRBJ2-7; D may be TRBD1 (5 bases). The CDR3 sequence is 15 residues long. CDR1 and CDR2 (germline): LNHNV, YYDKDF (reference sequence). V lost 0 bases and J lost 2, with 11 bases in between. The CDR3 DNA reads as TGTGCCACCAGCAGAGATCAGGGATCGACCTACGAGCAGTACTTC. It yields the protein CATSRDQGSTYEQYF.

V is TRBV5-1 and J is TRBJ2-3; 9 nucleotides agree with TRBD2. With 2 bases clipped from V and 12 bases from J, the junction kept 4 bases outside the gene matches. This CDR3 has 12 amino acids. Germline CDR1 reads SGHRS; CDR2 reads YFSETQ. This CDR3 reads CASSLSAGGQYF. Here the CDR3 DNA reads TGCGCCAGCAGCTTATCAGCGGGAGGCCAGTATTTT.

This chain uses TRBV11-1 with TRBJ2-7; 9 nucleotides align to TRBD2. The V gene's germline CDR1 is SGHAT and CDR2 FQDESV (reference sequence). The CDR3 has 16 amino acids. Unmatched junction bases numbered 15, after V lost 7 bases and J lost 5 bases. CDR3 nucleotides: TGTGCCAGCACCCCTCGTCAGAGCGGGAGGAGAAACGAGCAGTACTTC. It translates to CASTPRQSGRRNEQYF.

In DNA, the CDR3 is TGTGCCAGCAGCCATGCTGGGCGGGGGGCGGTGGAGACCCAGTACTTC. Its translation is CASSHAGRGAVETQYF. The rearrangement uses TRBV3-1 (or the pseudogene TRBV3-2) and TRBJ2-5, with TRBD2 matching over 8 bases. J gave up 5 bases and V 3 bases, and 11 bases lay outside the gene matches. In germline, CDR1 is LGHDT, CDR2 YNNKEL (reference sequence). This CDR3 contains 16 residues.

The chain has TRBV6-6 and TRBJ1-3; D is possibly TRBD1 (5 bases). Deletions cut 9 bases from V and 2 bases from J, with 20 bases between. Germline-derived CDR1 and CDR2 are MNHNY and SVGAGI (reference sequence). The length of the CDR3 is 16 residues. The CDR3 protein is CASNSGTPATGNTIYF. CDR3 nucleotide sequence: TGTGCCAGTAATTCCGGGACTCCTGCCACTGGAAACACCATATATTTT.

This chain links TRBV7-2 with TRBJ1-5; TRBD1 is a possible D gene (5 bases). Trimming pared 10 bases from V and 0 bases from J, leaving 19 bases between. Germline loops: CDR1 SGHTA, CDR2 FQGNSA. The CDR3 runs 16 residues. This CDR3 is CATKTLGGDSNQPQHF. The CDR3, as DNA: TGTGCCACCAAAACCTTGGGGGGAGATAGCAATCAGCCCCAGCATTTT.

The rearrangement uses TRBV5-1 and TRBJ2-7; 9 nucleotides match TRBD2. The CDR3 runs to 15 residues. The V gene end was trimmed by 4 bases and the J gene end by 0 bases; junction bases not matched to a gene: 5. Germline V gene sequence: CDR1 SGHRS, CDR2 YFSETQ. CDR3 loop: CASSMSGRSSYEQYF. The CDR3, as DNA: TGCGCCAGCAGCATGAGCGGGAGGAGCTCCTACGAGCAGTACTTC.

This clone has a handful of counts. The gene calls are TRBV7-2 and TRBJ2-7; D not resolved. CDR3 length: 16 residues. The germline V gene has CDR1 SGHTA and CDR2 FQGNSA. V lost 2 bases and J lost 4, with 18 bases in between. CDR3 loop: CASSLISGSVGYEQYF. The CDR3 DNA sequence: TGTGCCAGCAGCTTAATTTCAGGAAGTGTCGGTTACGAGCAGTACTTC.

The rearrangement uses TRBV7-9 and TRBJ2-5; 7 nucleotides align to TRBD2. This CDR3 is built from 15 residues. The junction had 7 bases not matched to a gene; V was cut back by 5 bases and J by 1 base. Per germline, CDR1 SEHNR and CDR2 FQNEAQ (reference sequence). The CDR3 DNA is TGTGCCAGCAGCCTCCGAGGGACTATCCAAGAGACCCAGTACTTC. It yields the protein CASSLRGTIQETQYF.

The V call is TRBV9, the J call TRBJ2-7; TRBD2 matches at 8 bases. CDR3 length equals 13 residues. The V gene end was trimmed by 4 bases and the J gene end by 3 bases; junction bases not matched to a gene: 3. Germline CDR1 reads SGDLS; CDR2 reads YYNGEE. The chain's CDR3 is CASSTAGGYEQYF. CDR3 DNA sequence: TGTGCCAGCAGCACGGCGGGGGGCTACGAGCAGTACTTC. Complete variable domain (other parts from reference TRBV9 and TRBJ2-7): DSGVTQTPKHLITATGQRVTLRCSPRSGDLSVYWYQQSLDQGLQFLIQYYNGEERAKGNILERFSAQQFPDLHSELNLSSLELGDSALYFCASSTAGGYEQYFGPGTRLTVT.

The chain uses TRBV19 and TRBJ2-7; maybe TRBD1 (6 bases). V lost 7 bases and J 6 bases, leaving 13 bases between the germline ends. Germline V gene sequence: CDR1 LNHDA, CDR2 SQIVND (reference sequence). This CDR3 region has 12 residues. The CDR3 DNA reads as TGTGCCAGTAATGTGGGGGCTGGCGAGCAGTACTTC. Residues: CASNVGAGEQYF.

The chain employs TRBV7-3 and TRBJ2-3; D uncertain. This CDR3 is 14 amino acids long. The V end lost 4 bases, the J end lost 4 bases, and 12 bases lay between the germline ends. Germline values: CDR1 SGHTA, CDR2 FQGTGA. The CDR3 DNA reads TGTGCCAGCAGCTCGCGGCCATGGGCAGATACGCAGTATTTT. Protein sequence: CASSSRPWADTQYF.

The chain combines TRBV11-1 with TRBJ1-6; 7 bases line up with TRBD1. The V segment lost 2 bases and the J segment 7 bases; nucleotides outside the gene matches: 5. Germline loops: CDR1 SGHAT, CDR2 FQDESV (reference sequence). This CDR3 is 15 amino acids long. In DNA form, the CDR3 reads TGTGCCAGCAGCTTATACCAGGGGGGAAATTCACCCCTCCACTTT. Translated: CASSLYQGGNSPLHF.

This chain connects TRBV30 to TRBJ1-1; D is possibly TRBD1 (5 bases). CDR3 length: 12 residues. In germline, CDR1 is GTSNPN, CDR2 SVGIG (reference sequence). V shed 2 bases and J shed 3 bases, with 7 bases lying between them. CDR3 nucleotides: TGTGCCTGGAGTCAGGGTTACACTGAAGCTTTCTTT. Protein: CAWSQGYTEAFF.